Listed below are T cell receptor beta chains from one sample, sequenced in a study of human T cells and chemical hapten exposure. Each CDR3 protein gets one entry after TCRdb re-called the RACE reads with MiXCR. Among tens of thousands of distinct CDR3 sequences listed, 3.5% to 5% were seen once. Sequencing was performed on whole blood. Receptors originate from a human donor in good health. Some clones in this sample may be carry-over from other donors' samples. The CDR3 runs from the conserved cysteine through the conserved F or W. The D gene is left open where the match is weak. Where a row states a size, it is once, few, many or the class of an expanded clone; other rows omit it.

TRBJ1-5,TRBV20-1,NA,many,TGCAGTGCTACAGGGCTGGGGGGCAATCAGCCCCAGCATTTT,CSATGLGGNQPQHF
TRBJ1-6,TRBV6-5,TRBD1,many,TGTGCCAGCAGTTACTCTGGACAGGGGAGGTCACCCCTCCACTTT,CASSYSGQGRSPLHF
TRBJ2-3,TRBV2,NA,many,TGTGCCAGCAGAGAGCGTTTGATCACAGATACGCAGTATTTT,CASRERLITDTQYF
TRBJ2-1,TRBV15,TRBD2,many,TGTGCCACCAGGTTCCCGCTTACGGGAGGAGCTCGGGATGAGCAGTTCTTC,CATRFPLTGGARDEQFF
TRBJ1-1,TRBV12-3/TRBV12-4,NA,few,TGTGCCAGCAGTTCCGGAGGTGGGAAGCAGGAAGCTTTCTTT,CASSSGGGKQEAFF
TRBJ2-2,TRBV10-1,TRBD2,many,TGCGCCAGCAGTGAGACTCCGGGAGGAGTTCCCAACACCGGGGAGCTGTTTTTT,CASSETPGGVPNTGELFF
TRBJ1-1,TRBV2,NA,few,TGTGCCAGCAGGGCGGGACCCCTGAACACTGAAGCTTTCTTT,CASRAGPLNTEAFF
TRBJ2-1,TRBV5-1,NA,many,TGCGCCAGCAGAAAGACAGAGCGTGGGGGGACAACGGAGCAGTTCTTC,CASRKTERGGTTEQFF
TRBJ2-7,TRBV20-1,NA,NA,TGCAGTGCTAGAGATAAACTAGTCCCCTACGAGCAGTACTTC,CSARDKLVPYEQYF
TRBJ2-3,TRBV28,NA,many,TGTGCCAGCAGTTTATCACGGGAGAAGACAGATACGCAGTATTTT,CASSLSREKTDTQYF
TRBJ2-3,TRBV13,NA,NA,TGTGCCAGCAGCTTTGGACGGGTCAGCACAGATACGCAGTATTTT,CASSFGRVSTDTQYF
TRBJ1-5,TRBV18,NA,many,TGTGCCAGCTCACCCGCGACGGTTAGCAATCAGCCCCAGCATTTT,CASSPATVSNQPQHF
TRBJ1-2,TRBV28,TRBD1,many,TGTGCCAGCTCCCTGACAGGGGACTATGGCTACACCTTC,CASSLTGDYGYTF
TRBJ1-6,TRBV21-1,NA,NA,TGTGCCAGCAGACTGCGGACAGGGGGTCATAATTCACCCCTCCACTTT,CASRLRTGGHNSPLHF
TRBJ1-6,TRBV20-1,NA,many,TGCAGTGCTAGCCCTGGGGATTGGGATAATTCACCCCTCCACTTT,CSASPGDWDNSPLHF
TRBJ2-3,TRBV27,TRBD2,few,TGTGCCAGCCGGGGGGGAGTAATCACAGATACGCAGTATTTT,CASRGGVITDTQYF
TRBJ2-2,TRBV7-3,NA,many,TGTGCCAGCAGCTTCACCCAGCACACCGGGGAGCTGTTTTTT,CASSFTQHTGELFF
TRBJ1-1,TRBV2,NA,many,TGTGCCAGCACCTTAAGGGGAGAAGCTTTCTTT,CASTLRGEAFF
TRBJ1-6,TRBV14,NA,NA,TGTGCCAGCAACTCATTGGGTTCACCCCTCCACTTT,CASNSLGSPLHF
TRBJ1-1,TRBV29-1,TRBD1,many,TGCAGCGTCGACGAAAGGACAGGAACTGAAGCTTTCTTT,CSVDERTGTEAFF
TRBJ1-4,TRBV3-1,NA,many,TGTGCCAGCAGCTTGCAGGGGAATCGTGAAAAACTGTTTTTT,CASSLQGNREKLFF
TRBJ2-7,TRBV27,TRBD1,NA,TGTGCCAGCAGTTTCGAGGACAGGGGGGTGGACGAGCAGTACTTC,CASSFEDRGVDEQYF